The next 9 T cell receptor beta chains were all read from a single sample in a study of cytomegalovirus exposure and HLA in healthy donors. Sequencing used immunoSEQ multiplex PCR; TCRdb keeps in-frame clones, though not all of them. The profile covers a few hundred thousand clones, with 90% appearing a single time and 0.37% taken by the ten largest. Sample: PBMCs. The receptors were sampled from a woman in her late teens or twenties in good health and CMV-seronegative.

A single count supports this clone. The V call is TRBV10-3, the J call TRBJ2-7; D is uncertain. V lost 9 bases to trimming and J lost 2 bases, with 11 bases between them. This CDR3 region has 12 residues. Per germline, CDR1 ENHRY and CDR2 SYGVKD. The CDR3 coding sequence is TGTGCCATTGTTGACGGAGCCTACGAGCAGTACTTC. Translating it yields CAIVDGAYEQYF.

The chain carries TRBV9 and TRBJ2-1; 7 bases are a match to TRBD1. The junction had 2 bases not matched to a gene; V was cut back by 0 bases and J by 8 bases. Germline-derived CDR1 and CDR2 are SGDLS and YYNGEE. The CDR3 runs to 13 residues. CDR3: CASSVEGGHEQFF. CDR3 coding DNA: TGTGCCAGCAGCGTAGAAGGGGGCCATGAGCAGTTCTTC.

This chain links TRBV5-6 with TRBJ2-4; 7 bases fit TRBD1. V was clipped by 0 bases and J by 7 bases; unmatched bases: 4. Germline V lookup: CDR1 SGHDT, CDR2 YYEEEE. This CDR3 has 14 residues. CDR3 sequence (DNA): TGTGCCAGCAGCTTGGGACAGGGAGTTAACATTCAGTACTTC. Its protein product is CASSLGQGVNIQYF.

This rearrangement joins TRBV7-9 to TRBJ1-1; D uncertain. V lost 0 bases and J 3 bases, leaving 8 bases between the germline ends. The CDR3 is 14 amino acids. Per germline, CDR1 SEHNR and CDR2 FQNEAQ (reference sequence). This CDR3 reads CASSLAGLYTEAFF. CDR3 DNA sequence: TGTGCCAGCAGCTTAGCCGGGTTATACACTGAAGCTTTCTTT.

The rearrangement uses TRBV4-1 and TRBJ1-6; 10 nucleotides align to TRBD1. J gave up 2 bases and V 3 bases, and 10 bases lay outside the gene matches. This CDR3 region has 19 residues. CDR1 is MGHRA and CDR2 is YSYEKL in the germline V gene. CDR3 region: CASSQGQGNPPAYNSPLHF. The CDR3 coding sequence is TGCGCCAGCAGCCAGGGACAGGGGAATCCTCCCGCCTATAATTCACCCCTCCACTTT.

The CDR3 coding sequence is TGTGCCAGCAGTGGGGGACAAAGACAAGAGACCCAGTACTTC. It yields the protein CASSGGQRQETQYF. The V gene is TRBV25-1, the J gene TRBJ2-5; TRBD1 is a possible D gene (6 bases). There are 14 residues in the CDR3. Germline V gene lookup returns CDR1 MGHDK and CDR2 SYGVNS. V was trimmed by 4 bases and J by 2 bases, leaving 11 bases between them.

J is TRBJ2-7 and V is TRBV27, with 7 bases aligning to TRBD1. V lost 1 base to trimming and J lost 6 bases; unmatched junction nucleotides: 9. In germline, CDR1 is MNHEY, CDR2 SMNVEV (reference sequence). The CDR3 runs 15 residues. The CDR3 nucleotides are TGTGCCAGCAGTTTATTGGACAGGCGCCCTCTCGAGCAGTACTTC. Protein product: CASSLLDRRPLEQYF.

The chain joins TRBV19 to TRBJ1-4; possible D gene TRBD1, 6 bases. The CDR3 sequence is 11 residues long. Trimming pared 7 bases from V and 10 bases from J, leaving 10 bases between. Germline CDR1 reads LNHDA; CDR2 reads SQIVND (reference sequence). CDR3 bases: TGTGCCAGTACTCAGGGGTTAAAACTGTTTTTT. Residues: CASTQGLKLFF.

The genes are TRBV28 and TRBJ2-7; 7 positions agree with TRBD2. The germline V gene has CDR1 MDHEN and CDR2 SYDVKM. The CDR3 consists of 15 residues. J lost 3 bases, V lost 6 bases, and 11 bases had no gene match. CDR3 nucleotides: TGTGCCAGCAGGGCCCTGAGCGGGGCACGCTACGAGCAGTACGTC. Protein: CASRALSGARYEQYV.